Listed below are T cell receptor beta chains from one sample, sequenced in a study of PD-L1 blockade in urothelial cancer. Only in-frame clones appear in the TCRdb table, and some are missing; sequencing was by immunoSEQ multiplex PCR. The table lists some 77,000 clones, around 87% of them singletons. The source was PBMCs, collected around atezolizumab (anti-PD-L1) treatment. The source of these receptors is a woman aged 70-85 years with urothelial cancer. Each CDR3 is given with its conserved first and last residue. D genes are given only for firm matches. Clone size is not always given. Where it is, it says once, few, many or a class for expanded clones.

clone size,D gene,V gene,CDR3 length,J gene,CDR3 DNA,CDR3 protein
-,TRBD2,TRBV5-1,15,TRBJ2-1,TGCGCCAGCAGCTTGGATGCGGGAGGAACCAATGAGCAGTTCTTC,CASSLDAGGTNEQFF
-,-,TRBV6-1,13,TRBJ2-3,TGTGCCAGCTCCTGGGGAGCCACAGATACGCAGTATTTT,CASSWGATDTQYF
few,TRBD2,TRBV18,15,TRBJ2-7,TGTGCCAGCTCACCACTGACTAGCGGGACCTACGAGCAGTACTTC,CASSPLTSGTYEQYF
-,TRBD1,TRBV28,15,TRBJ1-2,TGTGCCAGCAGTCCCCGCCGGGACAGGGGGCCGGGCTACACCTTC,CASSPRRDRGPGYTF
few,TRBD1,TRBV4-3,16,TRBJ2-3,TGCGCCAGCAGCCAAGAGGACAGGGGAGATGTGGATACGCAGTATTTT,CASSQEDRGDVDTQYF
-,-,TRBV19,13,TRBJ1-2,TGTGCCAGTAGTCCAGGAGGTAACTATGGCTACACCTTC,CASSPGGNYGYTF
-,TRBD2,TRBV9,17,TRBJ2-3,TGTGCCAGCAGCGTAGAGGCTAGCGGGGGGGTCACAGATACGCAGTATTTT,CASSVEASGGVTDTQYF
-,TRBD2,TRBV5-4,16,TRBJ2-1,TGTGCCAGCAGTTCTGGACTAGCGGGAGAAGGAAATGAGCAGTTCTTC,CASSSGLAGEGNEQFF
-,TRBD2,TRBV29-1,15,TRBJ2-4,TGCAGCGTTGAGAGGCTAGCGGGAGCTGGAAACATTCAGTACTTC,CSVERLAGAGNIQYF
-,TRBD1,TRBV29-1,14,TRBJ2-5,TGCAGCGCCATGACAGGGGCGCTTCAAGAGACCCAGTACTTC,CSAMTGALQETQYF
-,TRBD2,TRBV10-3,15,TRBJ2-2,TGTGCCATCAGGGGGACTAGTGGGACGGCCGGGGAGCTGTTTTTT,CAIRGTSGTAGELFF
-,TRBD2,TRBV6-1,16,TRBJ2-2,TGTGCCAGCAGTGAATTAGCGGGGGGGAACACCGGGGAGCTGTTTTTT,CASSELAGGNTGELFF
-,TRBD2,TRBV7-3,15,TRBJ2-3,TGTGCCAGCAGCTTGGAGCGGGAGAGGTATGGTACGCAGTATTTT,CASSLERERYGTQYF
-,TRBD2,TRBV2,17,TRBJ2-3,TGTGCCAGCAGTGATCGGGGGGGACCGTATAGCACAGATACGCAGTATTTT,CASSDRGGPYSTDTQYF
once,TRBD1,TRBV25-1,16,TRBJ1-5,TGTGCCAGCAGTGATCGGTACAGGGGCTGCAATCAGCCCCAGCATTTT,CASSDRYRGCNQPQHF
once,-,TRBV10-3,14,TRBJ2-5,TGTGCCATCTCTGGGGCGCGGATCCAAGAGACCCAGTACTTC,CAISGARIQETQYF
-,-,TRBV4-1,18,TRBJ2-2,TGCGCCAGCAGCCAAGATCCTAGGGGCTACACGAACACCGGGGAGCTGTTTTTT,CASSQDPRGYTNTGELFF
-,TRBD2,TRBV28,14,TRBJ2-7,TGTGCCAGCACCAGTAGCGGGAGTCTTGCCGAGCAGTACTTC,CASTSSGSLAEQYF
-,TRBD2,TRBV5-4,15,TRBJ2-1,TGTGCCAGCAGCTTGGGCCTAGCGGGAGGGGATGAGCAGTTCTTC,CASSLGLAGGDEQFF
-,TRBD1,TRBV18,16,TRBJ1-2,TGTGCCAGCTCACCACAGACAGGGGAAGGAGGCTATGGCTACACCTTC,CASSPQTGEGGYGYTF
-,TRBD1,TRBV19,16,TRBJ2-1,TGTGCCAGTCTCCCTCAGGGGGCCCTTTCCTACAATGAGCAGTTCTTC,CASLPQGALSYNEQFF
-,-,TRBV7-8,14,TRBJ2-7,TGTGCCAGCAACCTAGAGGAAAGCTCCTACGAGCAGTACTTC,CASNLEESSYEQYF
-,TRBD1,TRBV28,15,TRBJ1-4,TGTGCCAGCAGTTTAAGTTGGGACAGGAGTGAAAAACTGTTTTTT,CASSLSWDRSEKLFF
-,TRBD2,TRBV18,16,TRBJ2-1,TGTGCCAGCTCACCCACCGGGACTAGGTCCTACAATGAGCAGTTCTTC,CASSPTGTRSYNEQFF
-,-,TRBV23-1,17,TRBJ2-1,TGCGCCAGCAGTCAATCGAACAGGGCGAGCTCCTACAATGAGCAGTTCTTC,CASSQSNRASSYNEQFF
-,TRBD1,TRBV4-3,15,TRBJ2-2,TGCGCCAGCAGCCAGACAGGGGCAAACACCGGGGAGCTGTTTTTT,CASSQTGANTGELFF
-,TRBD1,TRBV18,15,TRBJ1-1,TGTGCCAGCTCACCACAGGGGGCGCCGAACGTAAAAGCTTTCTTT,CASSPQGAPNVKAFF
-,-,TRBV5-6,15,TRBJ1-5,TGTGCCAGCAGCTTGGTCTCTGATCGGTATCAGCCCCAGCATTTT,CASSLVSDRYQPQHF
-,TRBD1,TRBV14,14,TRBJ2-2,TGTGCCAGCAGCGCCTCAGGGGGCACCGGGGAGCTGTTTTTT,CASSASGGTGELFF
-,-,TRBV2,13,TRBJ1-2,TGTGCCAGCAGTGGAGAGGGGGAATATGGCTACACCTTC,CASSGEGEYGYTF
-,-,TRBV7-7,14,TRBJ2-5,TGTGCCAGCAGCTTATATTCCCGGGGAGAGACCCAGTACTTC,CASSLYSRGETQYF
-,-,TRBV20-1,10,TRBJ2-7,TGCAGTGCTACAGTCTACGAGCAGTACTTC,CSATVYEQYF
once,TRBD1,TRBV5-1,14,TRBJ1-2,TGCGCCAGCAGCACGGGACAGACTAACTATGGCTACACCTTC,CASSTGQTNYGYTF
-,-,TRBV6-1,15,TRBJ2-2,TGTGCCAGCAGTGAAATCAGGGGTTCCACCGGGGAGCTGTTTTTT,CASSEIRGSTGELFF
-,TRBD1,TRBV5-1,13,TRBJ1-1,TGCGCCAGCAGCTTGGCCGGGACAGCCGAAGCTTTCTTT,CASSLAGTAEAFF
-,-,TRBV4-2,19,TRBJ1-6,TGTGCCAGCAGCCAAGATGTGCCAGGGTCAAGTCTGAGGAATTCACCCCTCCACTTT,CASSQDVPGSSLRNSPLHF
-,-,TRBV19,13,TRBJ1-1,TGTGCCAGTAGAGGGGATCTGAACACTGAAGCTTTCTTT,CASRGDLNTEAFF
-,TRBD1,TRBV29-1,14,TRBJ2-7,TGCAGCGTTGACGTCGGACAGGGGGACTACGAGCAGTACTTC,CSVDVGQGDYEQYF
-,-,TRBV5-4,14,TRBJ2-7,TGTGCCAGCAGCTTCTCGGGAGTCCCCTACGAGCAGTACTTC,CASSFSGVPYEQYF
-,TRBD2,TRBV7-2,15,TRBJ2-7,TGTGCCAGCAGCTTAGGGGGGGGAAGTCCCTACGAGCAGTACTTC,CASSLGGGSPYEQYF
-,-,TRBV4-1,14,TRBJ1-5,TGCGCCAGCAGCCCCCGGGAGGGCGAGCAGCCCCAGCATTTT,CASSPREGEQPQHF
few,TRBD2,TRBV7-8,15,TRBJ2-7,TGTGCCAGCAGCCCCCTGGGACTAGCGTTTAGAGAGCAGTACTTC,CASSPLGLAFREQYF
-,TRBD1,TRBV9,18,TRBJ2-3,TGTGCCAGCAGCGCCCAAGGACCCGGAACAGGGGGCACAGATACGCAGTATTTT,CASSAQGPGTGGTDTQYF
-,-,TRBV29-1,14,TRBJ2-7,TGCAGCGTCAGCCTAAGTATAGGGGTTCGGGAGCAGTACTTC,CSVSLSIGVREQYF
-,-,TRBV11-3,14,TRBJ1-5,TGTGCCAGCAGCTTATATTCGGGCAATCAGCCCCAGCATTTT,CASSLYSGNQPQHF
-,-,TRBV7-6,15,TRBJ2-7,TGTGCCAGCAGCCCTGGCCGGGGGAAACACTACGAGCAGTACTTC,CASSPGRGKHYEQYF
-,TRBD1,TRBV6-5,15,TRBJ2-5,TGTGCCAGCAGGGGCGCGGACAGGGATAGAGAGACCCAGTACTTC,CASRGADRDRETQYF
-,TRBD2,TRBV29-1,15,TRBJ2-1,TGCAGCGTTGGTCGGGAGGGGGGTTTTTACAATGAGCAGTTCTTC,CSVGREGGFYNEQFF
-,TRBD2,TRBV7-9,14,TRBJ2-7,TGTGCCAGCAGCTTAGCGGGAGGGCCGGGGGAGCAGTACTTC,CASSLAGGPGEQYF
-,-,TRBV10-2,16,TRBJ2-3,TGCGCCAGCAGTGACCGGTTCGGCGCTAGTGTACATACGCAGTATTTT,CASSDRFGASVHTQYF
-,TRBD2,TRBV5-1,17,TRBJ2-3,TGCGCCAGCAGCTCGCTGAGTTCTAGCGGGAGCACAGATACGCAGTATTTT,CASSSLSSSGSTDTQYF
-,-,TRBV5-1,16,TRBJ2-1,TGCGCCAGCACCCGAGGAACCGGGGGCTCCTACAATGAGCAGTTCTTC,CASTRGTGGSYNEQFF
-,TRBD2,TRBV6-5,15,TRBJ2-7,TGTGCCAGCAGGCCACCGGGACTAGCGGGGACAAGGCAGTACTTC,CASRPPGLAGTRQYF
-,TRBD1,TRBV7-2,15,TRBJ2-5,TGTGCCAGCAGCTCCGCAACAGGGGCCCAAGAGACCCAGTACTTC,CASSSATGAQETQYF
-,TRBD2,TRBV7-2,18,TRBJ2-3,TGTGCCAGCAGCTTAGGGTTAGCGGGGGGGCGAGTCACAGATACGCAGTATTTT,CASSLGLAGGRVTDTQYF
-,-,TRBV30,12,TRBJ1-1,TGTGCCTGGAGCTTAGGGGGCACTGAAGCTTTCTTT,CAWSLGGTEAFF